Included here is one T cell receptor (beta chain) sequence, with context. The source of the sample is a study of neoadjuvant anti-PD-1 for oral cavity cancer. Measured with immunoSEQ multiplex PCR; TCRdb has only the in-frame clones, and not every one. The sample holds 65,000 to 95,000 clones, approximately 80% seen once. The sequence derives from a person aged 35 to 85 with oral cavity squamous cell carcinoma. The sequencing used PBMCs, collected before nivolumab (anti-PD-1) treatment.

Written as DNA, the CDR3 is TGTGCCAGTAGTTGGGACATTTATAGCAATCAGCCCCAGCATTTT. This sequence encodes CASSWDIYSNQPQHF. The chain is built from TRBV19 and TRBJ1-5, with D possibly being TRBD1 (6 bases). Per the germline V gene, CDR1 is LNHDA and CDR2 is SQIVND (reference sequence). The CDR3 totals 15 residues. The V end was cut by 5 bases, the J end by 0 bases, with 11 bases between.